This TCR beta chain was observed in a study of shared clonotypes between healthy human individuals. Study-level results: It was only blood that was sampled, and tissue repertoires likely differ. A limitation of the genetic and exposure-history diversity represented arose from few donors.

Naive-designated CD8 cells lacked CD45RO, were positively enriched for CCR7, and omitted terminally differentiated effector memory CD45RA+ cells. Healthy adults negative for HIV, lacking recent acute infections or vaccinations, served as donors. V lost 4 bases, J lost 0 bases, and 8 bases stayed unmatched. In germline, CDR1 is SNHLY, CDR2 FYNNEI. This CDR3 comprises 16 residues. As concerns this clone: The antigen remains unidentified.

Sorted subsets were amplified in replicate PCRs using around 0.2 ug DNA, roughly 30,000 T cell genomes. This table comes from immunoSEQ multiplex PCR, and its TCRdb copy is limited to in-frame clones, with some not included. The sample consists of roughly 2 million clones, 85% to 95% of them appearing once. The sample was naive CD8+ T cells sorted from blood. J is TRBJ1-1 and V is TRBV2, with 7 positions matching TRBD1. The TCR was taken from a man between 18 and 29 years old in good health. CDR3 amino acids: CASSGGQPIMNTEAFF. CDR3 DNA sequence: TGTGCCAGCAGTGGGGGACAGCCGATCATGAACACTGAAGCTTTCTTT.